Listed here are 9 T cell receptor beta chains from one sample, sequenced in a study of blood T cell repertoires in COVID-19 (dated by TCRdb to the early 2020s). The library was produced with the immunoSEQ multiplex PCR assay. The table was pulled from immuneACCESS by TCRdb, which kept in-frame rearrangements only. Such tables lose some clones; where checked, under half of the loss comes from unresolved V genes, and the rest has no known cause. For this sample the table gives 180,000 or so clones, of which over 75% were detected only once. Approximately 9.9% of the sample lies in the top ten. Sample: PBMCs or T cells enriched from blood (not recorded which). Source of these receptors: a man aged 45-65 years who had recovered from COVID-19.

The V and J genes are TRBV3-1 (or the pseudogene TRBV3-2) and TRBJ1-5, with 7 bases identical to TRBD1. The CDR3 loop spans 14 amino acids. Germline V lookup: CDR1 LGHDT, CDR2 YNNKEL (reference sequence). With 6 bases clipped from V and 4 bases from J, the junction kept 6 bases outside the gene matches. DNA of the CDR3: TGTGCCAGCAGGAACTCAGGGGGGAATCAGCCCCAGCATTTT. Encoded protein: CASRNSGGNQPQHF.

CDR3 DNA sequence: TGTGCCAGCAGTCCGGCGGGCTCTGGGGCCAACGTCCTGACTTTC. It specifies CASSPAGSGANVLTF. V usage is TRBV28 and J usage is TRBJ2-6; possibly TRBD2 for D (5 bases). With 5 bases removed from V and 0 bases from J, the gap between germline ends came to 8 bases. The CDR3 has 15 residues. Germline V gene lookup returns CDR1 MDHEN and CDR2 SYDVKM.

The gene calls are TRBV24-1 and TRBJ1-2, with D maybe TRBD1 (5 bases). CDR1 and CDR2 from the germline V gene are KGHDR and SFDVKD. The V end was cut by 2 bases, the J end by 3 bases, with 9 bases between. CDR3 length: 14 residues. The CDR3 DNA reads TGTGCCACCAGTGATTCTGGCAGGGACTATGGCTACACCTTC. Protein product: CATSDSGRDYGYTF.

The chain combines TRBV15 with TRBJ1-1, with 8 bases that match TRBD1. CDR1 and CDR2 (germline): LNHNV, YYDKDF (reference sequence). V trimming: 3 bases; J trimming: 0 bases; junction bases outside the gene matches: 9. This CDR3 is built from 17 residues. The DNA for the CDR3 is TGTGCCACCAGCAGCCGGACAGGGCCCCGAATGAACACTGAAGCTTTCTTT. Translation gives CATSSRTGPRMNTEAFF.

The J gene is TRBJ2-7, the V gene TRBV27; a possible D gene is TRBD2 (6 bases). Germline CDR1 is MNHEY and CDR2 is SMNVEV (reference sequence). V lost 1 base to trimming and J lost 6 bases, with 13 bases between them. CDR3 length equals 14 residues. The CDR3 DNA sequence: TGTGCCAGCAGTTTATTCGCCCCCGGGGGCGAGCAGTACTTC. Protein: CASSLFAPGGEQYF.

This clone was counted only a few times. CDR3 DNA sequence: TGTGCCAGTAGTATCGGGGAGGGATACGAGCAGTACTTC. It specifies CASSIGEGYEQYF. This chain uses TRBV19 with TRBJ2-7; 7 bases map to TRBD2. CDR3 length equals 13 residues. The ends lost 3 bases at V and 4 bases at J; junction bases unmatched: 3. The germline gives CDR1 LNHDA, CDR2 SQIVND (reference sequence).

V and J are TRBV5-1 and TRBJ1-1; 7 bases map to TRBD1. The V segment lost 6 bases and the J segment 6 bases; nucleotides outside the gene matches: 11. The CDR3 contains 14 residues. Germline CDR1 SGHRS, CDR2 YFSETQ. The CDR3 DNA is TGCGCCAGCACCAGAACAGGGGATGGTTCTGAAGCTTTCTTT. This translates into CASTRTGDGSEAFF. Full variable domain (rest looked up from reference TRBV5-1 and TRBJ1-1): KAGVTQTPRYLIKTRGQQVTLSCSPISGHRSVSWYQQTPGQGLQFLFEYFSETQRNKGNFPGRFSGRQFSNSRSEMNVSTLELGDSALYLCASTRTGDGSEAFFGQGTRLTVV.

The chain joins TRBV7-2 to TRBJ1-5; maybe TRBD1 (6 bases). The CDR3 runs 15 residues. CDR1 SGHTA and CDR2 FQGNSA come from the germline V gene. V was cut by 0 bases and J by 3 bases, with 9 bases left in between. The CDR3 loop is CASSLAGQNNQPQHF. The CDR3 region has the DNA TGTGCCAGCAGCTTAGCTGGACAGAACAATCAGCCCCAGCATTTT. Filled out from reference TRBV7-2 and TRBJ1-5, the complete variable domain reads GAGVSQSPSNKVTEKGKDVELRCDPISGHTALYWYRQSLGQGLEFLIYFQGNSAPDKSGLPSDRFSAERTGGSVSTLTIQRTQQEDSAVYLCASSLAGQNNQPQHFGDGTRLSIL.

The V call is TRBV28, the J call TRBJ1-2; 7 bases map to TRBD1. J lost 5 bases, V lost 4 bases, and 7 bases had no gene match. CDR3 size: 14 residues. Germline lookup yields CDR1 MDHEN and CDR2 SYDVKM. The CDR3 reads CASSSSDREYGYTF. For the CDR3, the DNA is TGTGCCAGCAGTTCGTCAGACAGGGAGTATGGCTACACCTTC.